The 20 T cell receptor beta chains given below trace back to one sample, sequenced in a study of blood T cell repertoires in COVID-19. TCRdb's table, derived via immunoSEQ multiplex PCR, lists solely in-frame clones and lacks some. The sample includes 170,000 or so clones, 86% of them seen just once. Material: peripheral blood. The receptors were sampled from a man aged 45-65 years with active or convalescent COVID-19.

The rearrangement joins TRBV5-1 to TRBJ2-2; TRBD1 matches 9 bases. V trimming: 4 bases; J trimming: 5 bases; junction bases outside the gene matches: 6. CDR3 length: 15 amino acids. Germline CDR1 is SGHRS and CDR2 is YFSETQ. CDR3 region: CASSEGQGGTGELFF. The CDR3 DNA reads TGCGCCAGCAGCGAGGGACAGGGTGGGACCGGGGAGCTGTTTTTT.

The gene calls are TRBV5-1 and TRBJ2-3; 9 bases map to TRBD1. There are 15 residues in the CDR3. Germline V gene sequence: CDR1 SGHRS, CDR2 YFSETQ. The V and J ends lost 3 bases and 1 base, in that order; junction bases with no gene match: 3. The CDR3 nucleotides are TGCGCCAGCAGCTGGACAGGGGACCGCACAGATACGCAGTATTTT. Amino acids: CASSWTGDRTDTQYF.

V is TRBV6-4 and J is TRBJ2-1; TRBD1 aligns across 7 bases. This CDR3 spans 16 amino acids. Germline-derived CDR1 and CDR2 are MRHNA and SNTAGT. V was clipped by 6 bases and J by 2 bases; unmatched bases: 10. In nucleotides, the CDR3 is TGTGCCAGCAGCCCCCAGGGGGAGTGGCCCTACAATGAGCAGTTCTTC. Translated, it gives CASSPQGEWPYNEQFF.

This chain links TRBV18 with TRBJ1-2; D gene ambiguous. Germline V gene data show CDR1 as KGHSH and CDR2 as LQKENI. V lost 6 bases, J lost 0 bases, and 8 bases lay in between. The CDR3 runs 13 residues. CDR3 region: CASSTHTNYGYTF. The CDR3 coding sequence is TGTGCCAGCTCCACACACACTAACTATGGCTACACCTTC. Looking up the rest from reference TRBV18 and TRBJ1-2 gives the full variable domain: NAGVMQNPRHLVRRRGQEARLRCSPMKGHSHVYWYRQLPEEGLKFMVYLQKENIIDESGMPKERFSAEFPKEGPSILRIQQVVRGDSAAYFCASSTHTNYGYTFGSGTRLTVV.

The chain has TRBV5-1 and TRBJ1-3; D is uncertain. There are 13 residues in the CDR3. Germline CDR1 is SGHRS and CDR2 is YFSETQ. V was clipped by 0 bases and J by 10 bases, with 11 bases between them. CDR3 sequence reads: CASSLEPTRTIYF. The CDR3 DNA sequence: TGCGCCAGCAGCTTGGAGCCCACGCGGACCATATATTTT.

The chain joins TRBV7-2 to TRBJ2-7, with 7 bases that match TRBD2. CDR1 SGHTA and CDR2 FQGNSA come from the germline V gene. With 2 bases clipped from V and 3 bases from J, the junction kept 4 bases outside the gene matches. The CDR3 is 14 amino acids. DNA of the CDR3: TGTGCCAGCAGCTTAAGACTAGCCGGCTACGAGCAGTACTTC. Its translation is CASSLRLAGYEQYF.

The V gene is TRBV19, the J gene TRBJ2-1; 7 nucleotides line up with TRBD2. Trimming took 3 bases from V and 10 from J; bases not matched to a gene: 12. The CDR3 extends over 15 amino acids. CDR1 and CDR2 (germline): LNHDA, SQIVND (reference sequence). CDR3 DNA: TGTGCCAGTAGTATTGGGATGACTAGCTGGTACGAGCAGTTCTTC. This codes for CASSIGMTSWYEQFF.

V is TRBV20-1 and J is TRBJ2-5; 12 bases line up with TRBD2. This CDR3 has 16 residues. With 3 bases clipped from V and 5 bases from J, the junction kept 10 bases outside the gene matches. Germline V gives CDR1 DFQATT, CDR2 SNEGSKA (reference sequence). The CDR3: CSASHSRGLAGETQYF. CDR3 sequence (DNA): TGCAGTGCTAGTCATTCTCGAGGACTAGCGGGGGAGACCCAGTACTTC.

The chain carries TRBV9 and TRBJ2-6; D is unresolved. Germline CDR1 reads SGDLS; CDR2 reads YYNGEE. V shed 0 bases and J shed 3 bases, with 4 bases lying between them. CDR3 length equals 14 residues. CDR3 protein: CASSVDYGANVLTF. CDR3 coding DNA: TGTGCCAGCAGCGTAGATTATGGGGCCAACGTCCTGACTTTC.

About this clone itself: A junction boundary mismatches the germline segment, possibly from a read error. This chain links TRBV7-7 with TRBJ2-7; 7 bases line up with TRBD1. CDR1 SSHAT and CDR2 FNYEAQ come from the germline V gene (reference sequence). The CDR3 length is 16 residues. CDR3 residues: CASRESDRVEAYEQYF. DNA of the CDR3: TGTGCTAGCAGGGAAAGTGACAGGGTGGAAGCCTACGAGCAGTACTTC. Combining the CDR3 with reference TRBV7-7 and TRBJ2-7 gives the whole variable domain GAGVSQSPRYKVTKRGQDVTLRCDPISSHATLYWYQQALGQGPEFLTYFNYEAQPDKSGLPSDRFSAERPEGSISTLTIQRTEQRDSAMYRCASRESDRVEAYEQYFGPGTRLTVT.

This clone has only one observation. A read error is possible here, since a much larger clone lies one base away. The chain combines TRBV12-3 or TRBV12-4 with TRBJ1-1, with D perhaps matching TRBD1 (5 bases). The CDR3 loop spans 13 amino acids. Trimming stripped 3 bases from V and 1 base from J, with 6 bases between. In DNA, the CDR3 is TGTGCCAGCAGTTTCACAGGGAACACTGAAGCTTTCTTT. This sequence encodes CASSFTGNTEAFF.

The table lists this clone with a count of one. The CDR3 protein is CASSQGQSGEQYF. Here the CDR3 DNA reads TGTGCCAGCAGCCAGGGGCAATCTGGGGAGCAGTACTTC. The V call is TRBV6-5, the J call TRBJ2-7; tentative D call: TRBD1 (6 bases). Germline V CDR1 and CDR2: MNHEY, SVGAGI. The CDR3 covers 13 residues. V was trimmed by 6 bases and J by 7 bases, leaving 16 bases between them.

This chain connects TRBV7-2 to TRBJ2-2; a possible D gene is TRBD2 (6 bases). The V and J ends lost 1 base and 6 bases respectively, with 12 bases between them. This CDR3 has 15 residues. CDR1 SGHTA and CDR2 FQGNSA come from the germline V gene. DNA of the CDR3: TGTGCCAGCAGCTTAGAGCGCGGGACTGCCGGGGAGCTGTTTTTT. Protein product: CASSLERGTAGELFF. Full variable domain (outside the CDR3, taken from reference TRBV7-2 and TRBJ2-2): GAGVSQSPSNKVTEKGKDVELRCDPISGHTALYWYRQSLGQGLEFLIYFQGNSAPDKSGLPSDRFSAERTGGSVSTLTIQRTQQEDSAVYLCASSLERGTAGELFFGEGSRLTVL.

This sequence joins TRBV27 and TRBJ2-7, with 7 bases aligning to TRBD1. In germline, CDR1 is MNHEY, CDR2 SMNVEV (reference sequence). The CDR3 spans 14 residues. V trimming: 5 bases; J trimming: 2 bases; junction bases outside the gene matches: 6. CDR3 region: CASSPWDRAYEQYF. DNA of the CDR3: TGTGCCAGCAGTCCTTGGGACAGAGCCTACGAGCAGTACTTC.

V is TRBV5-1 and J is TRBJ1-4, with D uncertain. Germline CDR1 is SGHRS and CDR2 is YFSETQ. The CDR3 length is 13 residues. Trimming removed 2 bases from V and 8 bases from J, with 10 bases in between. CDR3 amino acids: CASSFLGREKLFF. The CDR3 bases are TGCGCCAGCAGCTTCCTGGGCCGCGAAAAACTGTTTTTT.

The V and J genes are TRBV12-3 or TRBV12-4 and TRBJ1-2; the match to TRBD1 covers 11 bases. The CDR3 sequence is 13 residues long. Losses at the gene ends were 6 bases for V and 7 bases for J; bases not matched to a gene: 4. CDR3 region: CASSLGQGGGYTF. DNA for the CDR3: TGTGCCAGCAGCTTGGGACAGGGGGGTGGCTACACCTTC.

This clone was seen only once. This chain connects TRBV27 to TRBJ2-3; D not resolved. With 7 bases removed from V and 5 bases from J, the gap between germline ends came to 13 bases. The CDR3 has 13 amino acids. CDR1 and CDR2 (germline): MNHEY, SMNVEV (reference sequence). DNA of the CDR3: TGTGCCAGCAAAGTTAGCTTCCGAGATACGCAGTATTTT. As protein: CASKVSFRDTQYF.

The chain couples TRBV19 to TRBJ1-1; D may be TRBD1 (5 bases). Per germline, CDR1 LNHDA and CDR2 SQIVND (reference sequence). The CDR3 consists of 13 residues. Between the trimmed V and J ends, which lost 8 bases and 6 bases, there was a span of 16 bases. This CDR3 reads CASGQDRWAEAFF. The CDR3 DNA follows: TGTGCCAGTGGTCAAGACAGATGGGCTGAAGCTTTCTTT.

The chain couples TRBV19 to TRBJ2-4, with 9 bases aligning to TRBD1. This CDR3 comprises 16 residues. Unmatched junction bases numbered 6, after V lost 6 bases and J lost 0 bases. CDR1 and CDR2 from the germline V gene are LNHDA and SQIVND (reference sequence). CDR3 sequence reads: CASRTTGGLAKNIQYF. The CDR3 nucleotides are TGTGCCAGTAGGACGACAGGGGGACTAGCCAAAAACATTCAGTACTTC.

This chain joins TRBV2 and TRBJ2-6; TRBD1 agrees at 9 bases. The CDR3 runs to 17 residues. Trimming at V came to 11 bases and at J to 0 bases, leaving 11 bases not matched to a gene. The germline V gene encodes CDR1 SNHLY and CDR2 FYNNEI. The CDR3 reads CACVRDRVDSGANVLTF. In DNA, the CDR3 is TGTGCCTGCGTCCGGGACAGGGTAGACTCTGGGGCCAACGTCCTGACTTTC.